The 18 T cell receptor beta chains given below trace back to one sample, sequenced in a study of T cells in Graves' hyperthyroidism and ophthalmopathy. Researchers took RNA transcripts and amplified the TCR beta CDR3 regions from them. TCR CDR3 regions were first amplified by RT-PCR with HTBI primers. TCRdb reprocessed the multiplex PCR reads with MiXCR, giving one entry per CDR3 protein. The table has about 520,000 distinct CDR3 sequences, 24% seen once. Sequenced material: blood. The receptors come from a woman under 40 with Graves' ophthalmopathy.

This clonotype showed up many times. The genes are TRBV25-1 and TRBJ2-7; 8 bases match TRBD1. Trimming cost V 6 bases and J 2 bases; bases outside gene matches: 3. The CDR3 runs to 13 residues. The germline CDR1 and CDR2 sequences are MGHDK and SYGVNS. The CDR3, as DNA: TGTGCCAGCAGGGGACAGGAACCCTACGAGCAGTACTTC. This encodes CASRGQEPYEQYF.

The gene calls are TRBV10-3 and TRBJ2-7; perhaps D is TRBD1 or TRBD2 (5 bases each). CDR3 length: 12 residues. CDR1 and CDR2 (germline): ENHRY, SYGVKD. V was clipped by 10 bases and J by 5 bases, with 15 bases between them. CDR3 nucleotide sequence: TGTGCCAGCAGGGACCAGGTCGACGAGCAGTACTTC. Protein product: CASRDQVDEQYF.

This clonotype was counted many times. This chain uses TRBV6-5 with TRBJ2-7, with 7 bases aligning to TRBD1. This CDR3 is 16 amino acids long. With 5 bases clipped from V and 2 bases from J, the junction kept 12 bases outside the gene matches. Germline V gene sequence: CDR1 MNHEY, CDR2 SVGAGI. The DNA for the CDR3 is TGTGCCAGCAGTCTAAAGGCGACAGGGATGACCTACGAGCAGTACTTC. Its protein is CASSLKATGMTYEQYF.

Many counts were recorded for this clonotype. The chain uses TRBV4-3 and TRBJ1-1, with 7 nucleotides matching TRBD1. The CDR3 consists of 17 residues. Germline V gene data show CDR1 as LGHNA and CDR2 as YSLEER. After removal of 4 bases from V and 3 bases from J, the junction contained 14 bases not matched to a gene. The CDR3 here is CASSPPHDREEDTEAFF. The CDR3 DNA sequence: TGCGCCAGCAGCCCCCCCCACGACAGGGAGGAGGACACTGAAGCTTTCTTT.

This clonotype came up a few times. V and J are TRBV12-3 or TRBV12-4 and TRBJ1-5; 7 positions agree with TRBD1. CDR3 size: 14 residues. V was pared by 7 bases and J by 6 bases, with 9 bases of the junction left unmatched. The CDR3 DNA reads TGTGCCAGCACCCAGGGGGGTATGCGTCAGCCCCAGCATTTT. As protein: CASTQGGMRQPQHF.

This clonotype appeared many times. The genes are TRBV20-1 and TRBJ1-5; tentatively, D is TRBD1 (6 bases). The CDR3 has 17 residues. Per the germline V gene, CDR1 is DFQATT and CDR2 is SNEGSKA (reference sequence). Trimming removed 4 bases from V and 0 bases from J, with 19 bases in between. The chain's CDR3 is CSAIHAGVGYSNQPQHF. CDR3 in DNA: TGCAGTGCTATTCACGCAGGGGTGGGATATAGCAATCAGCCCCAGCATTTT.

The chain couples TRBV12-3 or TRBV12-4 to TRBJ1-1; no clear D. V gave up 5 bases and J gave up 1 base, with 8 bases separating them. CDR3 size: 13 residues. DNA for the CDR3: TGTGCCAGCAGTCCACCGCAGAACACTGAAGCTTTCTTT. This sequence encodes CASSPPQNTEAFF.

In its sample, this clonotype was seen a few times. V is TRBV6-5 and J is TRBJ1-2; D not certain. CDR1 and CDR2 (germline): MNHEY, SVGAGI. Trimming removed 0 bases from V and 4 bases from J, with 6 bases in between. This CDR3 spans 13 amino acids. The CDR3 DNA follows: TGTGCCAGCAGTTACTCCCAGTTCTATGGCTACACCTTC. Its protein product is CASSYSQFYGYTF.

This clonotype has a count of ten or more. The V and J genes are TRBV7-2 and TRBJ2-5; D tentatively reads TRBD1 or TRBD2 (5 bases each). From germline, CDR1 is SGHTA and CDR2 FQGNSA. The length of the CDR3 is 15 residues. Trimming stripped 1 base from V and 7 bases from J, with 16 bases between. CDR3 bases: TGTGCCAGCAGCTTAGGGGAGCGGACCCAGGGGACCCAGTACTTC. It encodes CASSLGERTQGTQYF.

This clonotype was seen at least ten times. An end of the junction differs from the germline gene, which may be a read error. The rearrangement joins TRBV12-3 or TRBV12-4 to TRBJ1-2; tentative D call: TRBD1 (5 bases). The length of the CDR3 is 13 residues. For the CDR3, the DNA is TGTGCCAGCTCCCCCGCAGGGAACTCTGGCTACACCTTC. As protein: CASSPAGNSGYTF.

The sample holds many counts of this clonotype. The genes are TRBV29-1 and TRBJ1-1; D is unresolved. Germline CDR1 is SQVTM and CDR2 is ANQGSEA. CDR3 size: 12 residues. Trimming removed 2 bases at V and 11 bases at J, with 15 bases between. CDR3 sequence reads: CSVEQEAPRAFF. The CDR3, as DNA: TGCAGCGTTGAACAAGAGGCCCCGAGGGCTTTCTTT.

At least ten counts were recorded for this clonotype. The chain has TRBV2 and TRBJ1-3; D remains unclear. The CDR3 has 16 residues. Deletions cut 1 base from V and 1 base from J, with 11 bases between. Germline assignment: CDR1 SNHLY and CDR2 FYNNEI. CDR3: CASSEGGVRSGNTIYF. Here the CDR3 DNA reads TGTGCCAGCAGTGAAGGTGGGGTTAGATCTGGAAACACCATATATTTT.

This clonotype was seen at least ten times. V is TRBV6-1 and J is TRBJ2-5; TRBD1 might be the D (7 bases). Per the germline V gene, CDR1 is MNHNS and CDR2 is SASEGT. Trimming removed 4 bases at V and 2 bases at J, with 17 bases between. CDR3 length: 16 residues. In nucleotides, the CDR3 is TGTGCCAGCAGTGCCGGAGGGGGCCGTTCGCAAGAGACCCAGTACTTC. It translates to CASSAGGGRSQETQYF.

The J gene is TRBJ2-7, the V gene TRBV28; D remains unclear. Germline V CDR1 and CDR2: MDHEN, SYDVKM. This CDR3 is 12 amino acids long. V lost 7 bases and J lost 6, with 13 bases in between. CDR3 DNA sequence: TGTGCCAGCACCACTTCCGACTTCGAGCAGTACTTC. As protein: CASTTSDFEQYF.

There are a few counts of this clonotype. The rearrangement uses TRBV28 and TRBJ1-6; D might be TRBD1 (5 bases). V was clipped by 8 bases and J by 9 bases, with 20 bases between them. Germline-derived CDR1 and CDR2 are MDHEN and SYDVKM. The CDR3 runs to 15 residues. The CDR3 reads CASLYITGGSSPLHF. CDR3 coding DNA: TGTGCCAGCTTATACATCACTGGGGGTAGTTCACCCCTCCACTTT.

This clonotype was recorded at least ten times. The chain links TRBV12-3 or TRBV12-4 to TRBJ1-1, with 7 bases that match TRBD1. J lost 1 base, V lost 5 bases, and 4 bases had no gene match. This CDR3 has 14 amino acids. The CDR3 DNA reads TGTGCCAGCAGTGGGACAGTCAGGAACACTGAAGCTTTCTTT. As protein: CASSGTVRNTEAFF.

At least ten counts were recorded for this clonotype. The chain joins TRBV7-9 to TRBJ2-2; D is perhaps TRBD1 (6 bases). The CDR3 sequence is 15 residues long. Germline V lookup: CDR1 SEHNR, CDR2 FQNEAQ (reference sequence). Trimming stripped 5 bases from V and 5 bases from J, with 15 bases between. CDR3 residues: CASSTDARGTGELFF. In DNA, the CDR3 is TGTGCCAGCAGCACCGACGCCAGGGGAACCGGGGAGCTGTTTTTT.

This clonotype has only one observation. This chain uses TRBV7-2 with TRBJ2-5; 9 nucleotides line up with TRBD1. The ends lost 1 base at V and 4 bases at J; junction bases unmatched: 1. Germline V gene data show CDR1 as SGHTA and CDR2 as FQGNSA. The CDR3 is 14 amino acids. CDR3 residues: CASSLGDRAETQYF. The CDR3 nucleotides are TGTGCCAGCAGCTTAGGGGACAGGGCAGAGACCCAGTACTTC.